The 5 T cell receptor beta chains given below trace back to one sample, sequenced in a study of blood T cell repertoires in COVID-19. Assay used: immunoSEQ multiplex PCR; TCRdb lists only in-frame clones, some missing. The table lists about 100,000 clones, roughly 84% of them singletons, with around 4.5% in the top ten. The material sequenced was peripheral blood. The source of these receptors is a human donor in a cohort sampled during active COVID-19.

The chain joins TRBV5-6 to TRBJ2-7; a weak D match, TRBD2 (6 bases). V was pared by 1 base and J by 3 bases, with 11 bases between. Germline V CDR1 and CDR2: SGHDT, YYEEEE. This CDR3 has 14 amino acids. CDR3 loop: CASSLLGGNYEQYF. The CDR3, as DNA: TGTGCCAGCAGCTTGCTGGGGGGTAACTACGAGCAGTACTTC.

The chain links TRBV7-2 to TRBJ2-7, with TRBD1 matching 7 bases. Unmatched junction bases numbered 1, after V lost 2 bases and J lost 3 bases. The CDR3 loop spans 13 amino acids. Germline V gene data show CDR1 as SGHTA and CDR2 as FQGNSA. The chain's CDR3 is CASSLNRGYEQYF. CDR3 nucleotides: TGTGCCAGCAGCTTAAACAGGGGCTACGAGCAGTACTTC.

The V call is TRBV10-1, the J call TRBJ2-7; D might be TRBD1 (6 bases). V lost 6 bases to trimming and J lost 3 bases, with 9 bases between them. Germline V gene data show CDR1 as WNHNN and CDR2 as SYGVQD (reference sequence). This CDR3 contains 12 residues. The CDR3 loop is CASSTGRYEQYF. The CDR3 DNA reads as TGCGCCAGCAGCACAGGGCGCTACGAGCAGTACTTC.

V usage is TRBV19 and J usage is TRBJ1-5; D unclear. CDR1 LNHDA and CDR2 SQIVND come from the germline V gene (reference sequence). This CDR3 contains 14 residues. Trimming removed 5 bases from V and 6 bases from J, with 14 bases in between. CDR3 residues: CASSWLRVRQPQHF. CDR3 DNA: TGTGCCAGTAGTTGGTTGCGTGTCCGTCAGCCCCAGCATTTT.

The rearrangement uses TRBV7-9 and TRBJ2-6; D gene uncertain. Trimming pared 5 bases from V and 1 base from J, leaving 15 bases between. CDR1 and CDR2 from the germline V gene are SEHNR and FQNEAQ (reference sequence). The CDR3 spans 17 residues. The CDR3 loop is CASSPTGIISGANVLTF. The CDR3 DNA is TGTGCCAGCAGCCCTACGGGTATTATATCTGGGGCCAACGTCCTGACTTTC.